Below, one T cell receptor beta chain is given with its context. The antigen is unknown. The time point is: pre-sensitization, week 0. Described treatment: therapeutic diphenylcyclopropenone sensitization with weekly scalp DPC. The library attached unique molecular identifiers to individual cDNA molecules. TCRdb recomputed calls from the RACE reads with MiXCR, one row per CDR3 protein. The sample includes around 180,000 distinct CDR3 sequences, 30% of them seen just once. The data were taken from a study of human T cells and chemical hapten exposure. General observations from the study: Significantly greater numbers of large CDR3 similarity clusters came from expanded TCRs than from controls.

CDR3 length: 13 amino acids. Germline lookup yields CDR1 SQVTM and CDR2 ANQGSEA. Trimming shortened V by 7 bases and J by 1 base, and 13 bases separated the two germline ends. The clonotype comes from a woman aged 25-40 years with alopecia areata. Some clones in this sample may be carry-over from other donors' samples. Sample: whole blood, taken in connection with sensitization to the hapten diphenylcyclopropenone (DPC). The chain links TRBV29-1 to TRBJ1-1; D is unclear. The CDR3 DNA reads as TGCAGCGAGAAGAAGGGCGGGAACACTGAAGCTTTCTTT. It codes for CSEKKGGNTEAFF.